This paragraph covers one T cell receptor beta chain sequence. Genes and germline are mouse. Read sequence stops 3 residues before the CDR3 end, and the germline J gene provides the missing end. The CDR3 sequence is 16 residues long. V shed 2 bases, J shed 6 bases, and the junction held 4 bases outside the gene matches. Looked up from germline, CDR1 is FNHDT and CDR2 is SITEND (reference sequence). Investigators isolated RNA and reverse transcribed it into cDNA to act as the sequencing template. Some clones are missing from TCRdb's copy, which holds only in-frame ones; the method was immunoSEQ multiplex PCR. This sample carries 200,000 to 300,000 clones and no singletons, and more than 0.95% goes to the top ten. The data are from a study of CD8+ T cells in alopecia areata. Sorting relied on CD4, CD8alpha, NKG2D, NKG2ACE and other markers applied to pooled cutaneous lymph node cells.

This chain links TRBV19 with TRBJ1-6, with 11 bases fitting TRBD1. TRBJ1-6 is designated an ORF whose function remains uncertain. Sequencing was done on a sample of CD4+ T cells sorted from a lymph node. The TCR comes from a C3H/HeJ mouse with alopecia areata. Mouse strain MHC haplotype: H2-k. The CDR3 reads CASSMDRGRANSPLYF. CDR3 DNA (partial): TGTGCCAGCAGTATGGACAGGGGGCGCGCTAATTCGCCC.